This note documents a single T cell receptor (beta chain) sequence. Antigen: not known. From germline, CDR1 is SGHNT and CDR2 YYREEE (reference sequence). V was pared by 3 bases and J by 4 bases, with 14 bases between. This CDR3 is built from 15 residues. TCRdb's table, derived via immunoSEQ multiplex PCR, lists solely in-frame clones and lacks some. The sample gives under 60,000 clones, around 84% of which show up once; roughly a tenth is in the top ten. The source of the sample is a study of T cell responses to AZD1222 COVID-19 vaccine. Notes on the study in general: Epitopes outside B.1.351 and B.1.1.7 mutated regions reportedly drew nearly half of spike TCRs. Spike was spanned by vaccine-associated CD4 TCRs, with dominance at 160-218 and 743-854.

The TCR sequence derives from an adult in good health. This sample comprised peripheral blood, obtained on day 0 of AZD1222 vaccination. The chain uses TRBV5-4 and TRBJ2-1; D remains ambiguous. The DNA for the CDR3 is TGTGCCAGCAGCTCAATTGTACTGGGGTACAATGAGCAGTTCTTC. Protein: CASSSIVLGYNEQFF.